The 17 T cell receptor beta chains below all came from one sample that was sequenced in a study of blood T cell repertoires in COVID-19 (dated by TCRdb to the early 2020s). The protocol used for the library was the immunoSEQ multiplex PCR assay. As stored in TCRdb, this immuneACCESS dataset retains in-frame rearrangements with V and J assigned. A fraction of the clones does not appear; measured against another copy, unresolved V genes explain less than half of the discrepancy, and the remainder lacks a known reason. For this sample there are more than 200,000 clones; approximately 90% appear just once. The ten largest clones represent around 4% of the sample. Material: PBMCs or T cells enriched from blood (not recorded which). The receptor source for this set is a woman aged 25 to 39 who had recovered from COVID-19.

This chain connects TRBV19 to TRBJ1-2, with unresolved D. CDR1 and CDR2 from the germline V gene are LNHDA and SQIVND (reference sequence). This CDR3 has 14 amino acids. V was cut by 6 bases and J by 2 bases, with 13 bases left in between. The CDR3, as DNA: TGTGCCAGTAGCCTACGGGGAGAAAACTATGGCTACACCTTC. This translates into CASSLRGENYGYTF.

V is TRBV30 and J is TRBJ1-1; 7 nucleotides agree with TRBD1. Germline V gives CDR1 GTSNPN, CDR2 SVGIG (reference sequence). Trimming cost V 0 bases and J 0 bases; bases outside gene matches: 4. This CDR3 is built from 15 residues. The CDR3 is CAWSVLGTVNTEAFF. The CDR3, as DNA: TGTGCCTGGAGTGTACTAGGGACAGTGAACACTGAAGCTTTCTTT.

V gene TRBV6-2 or TRBV6-3 combines with J gene TRBJ2-5, with 9 positions matching TRBD1. J gave up 4 bases and V 6 bases, and 9 bases lay outside the gene matches. The CDR3 is 15 amino acids. Germline CDR1 is MNHEY and CDR2 is SVGEGT. In DNA, the CDR3 is TGTGCCAGCAGCAGCCAAACGACAGGGGGAGAGACCCAGTACTTC. It translates to CASSSQTTGGETQYF.

This chain connects TRBV6-5 to TRBJ1-4, with D perhaps matching TRBD1 (6 bases). Germline V gene sequence: CDR1 MNHEY, CDR2 SVGAGI. Trimming stripped 6 bases from V and 3 bases from J, with 11 bases between. The CDR3 spans 14 residues. CDR3 DNA: TGTGCCAGCAGACAGGGCCCGGCTAATGAAAAACTGTTTTTT. Translating gives CASRQGPANEKLFF.

The V and J genes are TRBV6-2 or TRBV6-3 and TRBJ2-3; tentatively, D is TRBD1 (6 bases). V lost 0 bases to trimming and J lost 10 bases, with 11 bases between them. The CDR3 spans 13 residues. Germline V gene lookup returns CDR1 MNHEY and CDR2 SVGEGT. The CDR3: CASSYSRQEAQYF. In DNA form, the CDR3 reads TGTGCCAGCAGTTACTCTCGACAGGAGGCGCAGTATTTT.

This clone appeared a single time. The gene calls are TRBV14 and TRBJ1-1; D unclear. Trimming removed 3 bases at V and 5 bases at J, with 10 bases between. The CDR3 is 13 amino acids. The V gene's germline CDR1 is SGHDN and CDR2 FVKESK. CDR3: CASSQSQLTEAFF. CDR3 DNA sequence: TGTGCCAGCAGCCAGTCGCAGTTAACTGAAGCTTTCTTT. Full variable domain (remainder filled in from reference TRBV14 and TRBJ1-1): EAGVTQFPSHSVIEKGQTVTLRCDPISGHDNLYWYRRVMGKEIKFLLHFVKESKQDESGMPNNRFLAERTGGTYSTLKVQPAELEDSGVYFCASSQSQLTEAFFGQGTRLTVV.

V is TRBV11-1 and J is TRBJ1-1; possible D gene TRBD1, 5 bases. The germline V gene has CDR1 SGHAT and CDR2 FQDESV (reference sequence). This CDR3 region has 13 residues. V lost 5 bases and J lost 5, with 12 bases in between. The chain's CDR3 is CASSEPRDTEAFF. CDR3 sequence (DNA): TGTGCCAGCAGCGAACCCAGGGATACTGAAGCTTTCTTT.

The rearrangement uses TRBV5-5 and TRBJ2-4; unclear D gene. Trimming cost V 10 bases and J 0 bases, with 14 bases left between them. This CDR3 region has 14 residues. Germline V gene sequence: CDR1 SGHKS, CDR2 YYEKEE (reference sequence). DNA for the CDR3: TGTGCCTCTGGAACAGTTGGAGCCAAAAACATTCAGTACTTC. It encodes CASGTVGAKNIQYF.

The chain uses TRBV28 and TRBJ1-2; D uncertain. The CDR3 loop spans 11 amino acids. Trimming took off 3 bases at V and 6 bases at J, with 5 bases between the two ends. Germline CDR1 and CDR2: MDHEN and SYDVKM. CDR3 loop: CASSLVDGYTF. The DNA of the CDR3 is TGTGCCAGCAGTTTGGTAGATGGCTACACCTTC.

With respect to this clone: At one end, the junction sequence differs from germline, possibly due to a read error. This CDR3 is also generated by other DNA sequences in the sample. This CDR3 is CASSLQGRSNTGELFF. The CDR3 DNA is TGTGCCAGTAGCTTGCAGGGGCGCTCGAACACCGGGGAGCTGTTTTTT. J is TRBJ2-2 and V is TRBV5-4; D is perhaps TRBD1 (6 bases). Germline CDR1 reads SGHNT; CDR2 reads YYREEE (reference sequence). The CDR3 is made up of 16 amino acids.

The chain employs TRBV27 and TRBJ2-7; 9 nucleotides match TRBD1. The CDR3 sequence is 14 residues long. Germline V gene lookup returns CDR1 MNHEY and CDR2 SMNVEV (reference sequence). The V gene end was trimmed by 5 bases and the J gene end by 3 bases; junction bases not matched to a gene: 5. The CDR3 region has the DNA TGTGCCAGCAGTCCGCGGACAGGGGACTACGAGCAGTACTTC. Translated, it gives CASSPRTGDYEQYF.

V is TRBV28 and J is TRBJ1-1, with a possible D match to TRBD1 (6 bases). V was pared by 7 bases and J by 2 bases, with 20 bases between. The CDR3 is 16 amino acids. The germline CDR1 and CDR2 sequences are MDHEN and SYDVKM. The CDR3 loop is CASTPPGRGGNTEAFF. The CDR3 bases are TGTGCCAGCACCCCCCCCGGAAGGGGGGGAAACACTGAAGCTTTCTTT.

This chain joins TRBV5-5 and TRBJ1-1; D is undetermined. This CDR3 comprises 13 residues. The germline V and J ends were trimmed by 2 bases and 4 bases, with 9 bases remaining between them. Per germline, CDR1 SGHKS and CDR2 YYEKEE (reference sequence). CDR3 protein: CASSFSGGTEAFF. Here the CDR3 DNA reads TGTGCCAGCAGCTTTAGTGGAGGCACTGAAGCTTTCTTT. Complete variable domain (other parts from reference TRBV5-5 and TRBJ1-1): DAGVTQSPTHLIKTRGQQVTLRCSPISGHKSVSWYQQVLGQGPQFIFQYYEKEERGRGNFPDRFSARQFPNYSSELNVNALLLGDSALYLCASSFSGGTEAFFGQGTRLTVV.

V gene TRBV7-9 combines with J gene TRBJ1-1, with TRBD1 as a possible D gene (6 bases). This CDR3 is 16 amino acids long. Trimming removed 8 bases from V and 6 bases from J, with 25 bases in between. Per the germline V gene, CDR1 is SEHNR and CDR2 is FQNEAQ (reference sequence). The CDR3 DNA reads as TGTGCCAGCGCCCGCGGCGCGGGGGCGGAGGTCGCTGAAGCTTTCTTT. This encodes CASARGAGAEVAEAFF.

The chain combines TRBV6-5 with TRBJ1-1, with D tentatively TRBD1 (6 bases). Deletions cut 7 bases from V and 6 bases from J, with 9 bases between. The germline CDR1 and CDR2 sequences are MNHEY and SVGAGI. The CDR3 has 11 amino acids. The CDR3 loop is CASNRESEAFF. The CDR3 region has the DNA TGTGCCAGCAACAGGGAGTCTGAAGCTTTCTTT.

The chain couples TRBV7-9 to TRBJ2-5, with a tentative D call TRBD1 (5 bases). The CDR3 covers 14 residues. The germline CDR1 and CDR2 sequences are SEHNR and FQNEAQ (reference sequence). V was trimmed by 0 bases and J by 9 bases, leaving 14 bases between them. DNA for the CDR3: TGTGCCAGCAGCTTAGCGGGGCAGACCAGGGCCCAGTACTTC. Its translation is CASSLAGQTRAQYF. The complete variable domain, with remaining parts taken from reference TRBV7-9 and TRBJ2-5, reads DTGVSQNPRHKITKRGQNVTFRCDPISEHNRLYWYRQTLGQGPEFLTYFQNEAQLEKSRLLSDRFSAERPKGSFSTLEIQRTEQGDSAMYLCASSLAGQTRAQYFGPGTRLLVL.

This clone was seen just once. The chain uses TRBV27 and TRBJ1-5; 8 nucleotides line up with TRBD1. J gave up 2 bases and V 6 bases, and 12 bases lay outside the gene matches. The CDR3 has 17 residues. Germline V gene lookup returns CDR1 MNHEY and CDR2 SMNVEV (reference sequence). DNA for the CDR3: TGTGCCAGCAGGCCAATTTCAGGGGGCTCTGGCAATCAGCCCCAGCATTTT. It yields the protein CASRPISGGSGNQPQHF.